This record concerns one TCR beta chain sequence. The target antigen is unknown. These data originate in a study of T cell repertoires in cytomegalovirus infection. Turning to the study itself: CMV epitopes that were recently identified and HLA-C-restricted were used alongside well-studied HLA-B-restricted ones. From public TCR beta signatures came an indication of both CMV infection and matching HLA type. The study, taken as a whole, reports: CMV-specific TCR beta clonotypes restricted by HLA-C were the ones dominating the ex vivo response.

MiXCR, applied by TCRdb to the reads, yields one record per CDR3 protein. The sample records some 940,000 distinct CDR3 sequences, more than 25% being singletons. The V and J ends lost 1 base and 4 bases respectively, with 7 bases between them. Germline loops: CDR1 MGHRA, CDR2 YSYEKL. The CDR3 spans 13 residues. The sample was cultured CD8+ T cells from PBMCs, taken from culture after CMV antigen stimulation. This chain joins TRBV4-1 and TRBJ1-2; D is unresolved. The clonotype originates from a human donor in good health (CMV status not recorded). Some clones in this sample may be carry-over from other donors' samples. The CDR3 nucleotides read TGCGCCAGCAGCCAAGTACCGATCTATGGCTACACCTTC. It is translated as CASSQVPIYGYTF.